Below are 7 T cell receptor beta chains sequenced from a single sample in a study of T cell responses to AZD1222 COVID-19 vaccine. Assay: immunoSEQ multiplex PCR; the TCRdb copy retains only in-frame clones and omits some. This table has 65,000 to 70,000 clones, roughly 82% appearing once. Sequencing was performed on peripheral blood, taken on day 0 of AZD1222 vaccination. All receptors come from an adult in good health.

This chain joins TRBV29-1 and TRBJ2-7; tentatively, D is TRBD2 (8 bases). The V gene's germline CDR1 is SQVTM and CDR2 ANQGSEA. With 4 bases removed from V and 3 bases from J, the gap between germline ends came to 19 bases. This CDR3 has 15 amino acids. In DNA, the CDR3 is TGCAGCGTTGCAGGGGGGTTAGCGGGGAACTACGAGCAGTACTTC. It codes for CSVAGGLAGNYEQYF.

The chain links TRBV4-1 to TRBJ2-1, with D unresolved. Trimming shortened V by 2 bases and J by 3 bases, and 8 bases separated the two germline ends. CDR3 size: 14 residues. Germline lookup yields CDR1 MGHRA and CDR2 YSYEKL. DNA for the CDR3: TGCGCCAGCAGCCAACGGAACAACTACAATGAGCAGTTCTTC. This translates into CASSQRNNYNEQFF.

The chain is built from TRBV12-5 and TRBJ1-1; 9 bases line up with TRBD1. The CDR3 sequence is 18 residues long. Germline CDR1 reads LGHNT; CDR2 reads FRNRAP. The V and J ends lost 3 bases and 0 bases, in that order; junction bases with no gene match: 11. The CDR3 region is CASGFMVVGTGMNTEAFF. Here the CDR3 DNA reads TGTGCTAGTGGTTTCATGGTGGTGGGGACAGGGATGAACACTGAAGCTTTCTTT.

The chain combines TRBV5-1 with TRBJ2-2, with D perhaps given as TRBD1 or TRBD2 (5 bases each). The germline gives CDR1 SGHRS, CDR2 YFSETQ. The V and J ends lost 1 base and 1 base respectively, with 11 bases between them. CDR3 length: 16 amino acids. This chain's CDR3 is CASSLNRGRNTGELFF. The DNA for the CDR3 is TGCGCCAGCAGCTTGAACCGGGGCCGGAACACCGGGGAGCTGTTTTTT.

This clone was found once. The CDR3 DNA reads as TGTGCCAGCAGCTCCGGGACTTGGAGCAATGAGCAGTTCTTC. Its protein is CASSSGTWSNEQFF. The rearrangement links TRBV28 to TRBJ2-1, with TRBD2 as a possible D gene (6 bases). Trimming left V 6 bases short and J 6 bases short, with 15 bases between. The CDR3 runs 14 residues. The germline V gene has CDR1 MDHEN and CDR2 SYDVKM.

The genes are TRBV24-1 and TRBJ2-3; the D is unclear. Germline lookup yields CDR1 KGHDR and CDR2 SFDVKD. Trimming pared 3 bases from V and 3 bases from J, leaving 9 bases between. The CDR3 is 14 residues long. CDR3: CATSDPLTTDTQYF. For the CDR3, the DNA is TGTGCCACCAGTGATCCCCTTACGACAGATACGCAGTATTTT.

The V gene is TRBV7-2, the J gene TRBJ2-1; 7 nucleotides agree with TRBD1. Germline trimming cut 5 bases from V and 5 bases from J; bases unmatched to any gene: 9. Germline CDR1 SGHTA, CDR2 FQGNSA. The CDR3 spans 15 residues. The CDR3 DNA is TGTGCCAGCAGCCCGGGGACAGCTAGAAACAATGAGCAGTTCTTC. Protein sequence: CASSPGTARNNEQFF.